This T cell receptor beta chain comes out of a study of blood T cell repertoires in COVID-19. Study summary: Researchers got acute and convalescent COVID-19 samples from the United States, Italy and Spain. T cells, B-cell-depleted T cells, or PBMCs provided the cDNA or gDNA that served as material.

In the original processing: Reference gene primer amplification gave estimated nucleated cell counts. Produced via immunoSEQ multiplex PCR; TCRdb's table is partial and in-frame only. That table gives V, J and clone size, and the DNA gave D and trimming. The top ten clones hold 16% of a sample with 25,000 to 35,000 clones, over 75% of them seen once. CDR3 length: 13 amino acids. V was clipped by 3 bases and J by 1 base, with 7 bases between them. The germline CDR1 and CDR2 sequences are SGHNT and YENEEA. The specimen was peripheral blood. This sequence joins TRBV11-3 and TRBJ2-7; tentatively, D is TRBD1 (6 bases). The sequence derives from a woman aged 55 to 70 with acute or convalescent COVID-19. The CDR3 is CASSLGASYEQYF. CDR3 sequence (DNA): TGTGCCAGCAGCTTGGGGGCTTCCTACGAGCAGTACTTC. Looking up the rest from reference TRBV11-3 and TRBJ2-7 gives the full variable domain: EAGVVQSPRYKIIEKKQPVAFWCNPISGHNTLYWYLQNLGQGPELLIRYENEEAVDDSQLPKDRFSAERLKGVDSTLKIQPAELGDSAVYLCASSLGASYEQYFGPGTRLTVT.